This is a list of T cell receptor beta chains from one sample in a study of control samples from healthy donors and cancer patients. The data were produced by immunoSEQ multiplex PCR, yet TCRdb's version contains in-frame clones alone and is incomplete. Of around 100,000 clones listed, just under 95% are singletons. The sample comprised blood. These receptors were obtained from a human donor in good health. The donor label of this sample is uncertain. The CDR3 runs from the conserved cysteine through the conserved F or W. Size is omitted from some rows. Given values are once, few, many or a class for expanded clones.

v_gene | abundance | CDR3aa
TRBV9 | - | CASSVAGDEQFF
TRBV20-1 | - | CSAKDSGEQFF
TRBV19 | - | CASTRQSGTEAFF
TRBV3-1/TRBV3-2 | - | CASSQVGGFSNYGYTF
TRBV3-1/TRBV3-2 | - | CASSFGQGAWAFF
TRBV6-5 | - | CASQELPGNGEQYF
TRBV7-9 | - | CASSSPNRGHYEQYF
TRBV12-3/TRBV12-4 | - | CASSFSANGKLFF
TRBV3-1/TRBV3-2 | - | CASSYLSRNTEAFF
TRBV19 | - | CASSISMGPAGEQYF
TRBV6-5 | - | CASIAGKRGTGELFF
TRBV25-1 | - | CASSAGQSNSNQPQHF
TRBV5-1 | - | CASEGGGPNEQFF
TRBV6-6 | - | CASRKYGQGNEKLFF
TRBV18 | - | CASSEGGTFGYTF
TRBV19 | - | CASRTGHRKPQHF
TRBV19 | - | CASSIWSGNEQFF
TRBV18 | - | CASSLRDSAYNEQFF
TRBV6-5 | once | CASTKSTTNEKLFF
TRBV5-6 | - | CASSLEVGVGQRSDTEAFF
TRBV6-6 | - | CASSYSQGNTF
TRBV3-1/TRBV3-2 | - | CASSPFEAGGYPETQYF
TRBV2 | - | CASIGRANEKLFF
TRBV4-1 | once | CASSQVDSLYEQYF
TRBV29-1 | once | CSAQGPGELFF
TRBV24-1 | - | CATSDSPDIGNTIYF
TRBV30 | - | CAWSIGGQETQYF
TRBV28 | - | CASRPGQMNTEAFF
TRBV5-1 | - | CASSIAGGDGYTF
TRBV27 | - | CASRKGQGNEKLFF
TRBV5-1 | once | CASSSGDTQYF
TRBV4-3 | - | CASSQDTRGEQFF
TRBV18 | - | CASSPGPTPYGYTF
TRBV18 | - | CASSPTGSNYGYTF
TRBV7-8 | - | CASSLVTGGVEKLFF
TRBV5-1 | - | CASCRGDSYEQYF
TRBV7-8 | once | CASSLGRLTGELFF
TRBV6-1 | - | CASSEGPGWNQPQHF
TRBV28 | - | CASRREGYNQPQHF
TRBV9 | - | CASSPPGSLNTEAFF
TRBV5-1 | - | CASSVRYNSNQPQHF
TRBV24-1 | - | CATSESRIGAEAFF
TRBV7-3 | - | CASSRPGTGSNEQFF
TRBV12-3/TRBV12-4 | - | CASSLYSNQPQHF
TRBV5-1 | - | CASSLGAGTGGGETQYF
TRBV6-6 | - | CASSPQQGSVHF
TRBV9 | - | CASSVGGAGANVLTF
TRBV18 | - | CASSPRDSLVVSGANVLTF
TRBV5-6 | - | CASSLVFRGENYGYTF
TRBV5-6 | - | CASSLVSGAGNTIYF
TRBV15 | - | CATSRPLRGDTQYF
TRBV19 | once | CASSSSGHGQPQHF